Below are 21 T cell receptor beta chains sequenced from a single sample in a study of blood T cell repertoires in COVID-19. Only in-frame clones appear in the TCRdb table, and some are missing; sequencing was by immunoSEQ multiplex PCR. The profile covers 100,000 to 150,000 clones, with around 81% appearing a single time and roughly 4% taken by the ten largest. The sequenced material came from peripheral blood. The source of these receptors is a woman aged 45-65 years with acute or convalescent COVID-19.

This clone showed up just a few times. This chain links TRBV10-1 with TRBJ2-1, with D maybe TRBD2 (5 bases). This CDR3 has 13 amino acids. Trimming cost V 6 bases and J 8 bases, with 14 bases left between them. Germline CDR1 WNHNN, CDR2 SYGVQD (reference sequence). CDR3 DNA: TGCGCCAGCAGCCAGCGAAGCGGCGATGAGCAGTTCTTC. The encoded protein is CASSQRSGDEQFF.

This rearrangement joins TRBV4-2 to TRBJ2-3, with TRBD2 matching over 11 bases. J lost 2 bases, V lost 2 bases, and 21 bases had no gene match. Per germline, CDR1 LGHNA and CDR2 YNFKEQ. The CDR3 totals 22 residues. DNA of the CDR3: TGTGCCAGCAGCCAACTATCCGGGACTAGCGGACTCCTTGCCTTCTACACAGATACGCAGTATTTT. Amino acids: CASSQLSGTSGLLAFYTDTQYF.

V and J are TRBV7-8 and TRBJ1-2; a weak D match, TRBD1 (6 bases). The germline V gene has CDR1 SGHVS and CDR2 FQNEAQ. The V gene lost 3 bases and the J gene lost 4 bases, with 15 bases spanning the gap. This CDR3 contains 15 residues. The CDR3 DNA sequence: TGTGCCAGCAGCTTCTCAGGGGTGCCCTCCTATGGCTACACCTTC. This translates into CASSFSGVPSYGYTF.

The CDR3 is CASSSLAGDYEQYF. Here the CDR3 DNA reads TGTGCCAGCAGTTCCTTAGCGGGGGACTACGAGCAGTACTTC. V usage is TRBV27 and J usage is TRBJ2-7; TRBD2 matches 9 bases. In germline, CDR1 is MNHEY, CDR2 SMNVEV (reference sequence). V was clipped by 4 bases and J by 3 bases; unmatched bases: 4. The CDR3 extends over 14 amino acids.

This clone was counted only a few times. The gene calls are TRBV14 and TRBJ1-1; D gene uncertain. This CDR3 has 12 residues. CDR1 SGHDN and CDR2 FVKESK come from the germline V gene. V was pared by 2 bases and J by 10 bases, with 11 bases between. CDR3 sequence reads: CASSQRGRRAFF. CDR3 DNA: TGTGCCAGCAGCCAAAGAGGTAGGAGAGCTTTCTTT. The entire variable domain, with the rest obtained from reference TRBV14 and TRBJ1-1, is as follows: EAGVTQFPSHSVIEKGQTVTLRCDPISGHDNLYWYRRVMGKEIKFLLHFVKESKQDESGMPNNRFLAERTGGTYSTLKVQPAELEDSGVYFCASSQRGRRAFFGQGTRLTVV.

The rearrangement uses TRBV12-3 or TRBV12-4 and TRBJ1-1; unclear D gene. Trimming took 4 bases from V and 1 from J, leaving 7 bases between them. This CDR3 has 13 amino acids. The CDR3 sequence: CASSYIQNTEAFF. Here the CDR3 DNA reads TGTGCCAGCAGTTACATCCAGAACACTGAAGCTTTCTTT.

Here the CDR3 reads CASSAGTGTSEQYF. As DNA, the CDR3 is TGCGCCAGCAGCGCCGGGACAGGGACATCCGAGCAGTACTTC. This chain joins TRBV5-1 and TRBJ2-7, with 9 bases matching TRBD1. V was pared by 4 bases and J by 6 bases, with 8 bases of the junction left unmatched. CDR3 length equals 14 residues. Germline-derived CDR1 and CDR2 are SGHRS and YFSETQ. The full variable domain, its missing parts supplied by reference TRBV5-1 and TRBJ2-7, is KAGVTQTPRYLIKTRGQQVTLSCSPISGHRSVSWYQQTPGQGLQFLFEYFSETQRNKGNFPGRFSGRQFSNSRSEMNVSTLELGDSALYLCASSAGTGTSEQYFGPGTRLTVT.

V usage is TRBV7-8 and J usage is TRBJ1-2; TRBD1 matches at 8 bases. The J segment lost 5 bases and the V segment lost 4 bases, leaving 3 bases of the junction unmatched. CDR1 and CDR2 from the germline V gene are SGHVS and FQNEAQ. The CDR3 has 13 amino acids. The CDR3 sequence: CASSSTGVYGYTF. In DNA form, the CDR3 reads TGTGCCAGCAGCTCGACAGGGGTGTATGGCTACACCTTC.

This clone was counted a single time. The J gene is TRBJ1-6, the V gene TRBV19, with D perhaps matching TRBD1 (5 bases). Trimming stripped 3 bases from V and 6 bases from J, with 12 bases between. CDR1 and CDR2 (germline): LNHDA, SQIVND (reference sequence). The CDR3 consists of 15 residues. The CDR3 DNA reads TGTGCCAGTAGTATGGGATTTAGGGGTAATTCACCCCTCCACTTT. Its protein is CASSMGFRGNSPLHF.

This chain joins TRBV18 and TRBJ1-2, with 8 positions matching TRBD1. Germline loops: CDR1 KGHSH, CDR2 LQKENI. Unmatched junction bases numbered 14, after V lost 6 bases and J lost 8 bases. The CDR3 has 15 residues. The CDR3 DNA follows: TGTGCCAGCTCTCCTCTTGACAGGGGAGTGAGAGGCTACACCTTC. Its protein is CASSPLDRGVRGYTF.

The chain links TRBV11-3 to TRBJ2-1, with D tentatively TRBD1 (6 bases). This CDR3 is built from 12 residues. Germline CDR1 and CDR2: SGHNT and YENEEA. V gave up 5 bases and J gave up 7 bases, with 9 bases separating them. Here the CDR3 reads CASSVGQNEQFF. DNA for the CDR3: TGTGCCAGCAGCGTCGGACAGAATGAGCAGTTCTTC.

This sequence joins TRBV2 and TRBJ1-2; a possible D gene is TRBD1 (5 bases). The CDR3 is made up of 14 amino acids. The germline gives CDR1 SNHLY, CDR2 FYNNEI. V was pared by 5 bases and J by 0 bases, with 10 bases between. The chain's CDR3 is CASSRDSTNYGYTF. The CDR3 DNA sequence: TGTGCCAGCAGTAGAGACAGCACTAACTATGGCTACACCTTC.

The V gene is TRBV27, the J gene TRBJ1-1; no clear D gene. The V and J ends lost 3 bases and 7 bases respectively, with 9 bases between them. This CDR3 contains 12 residues. The V gene's germline CDR1 is MNHEY and CDR2 SMNVEV (reference sequence). CDR3 nucleotide sequence: TGTGCCAGCAGTTTCGGAGGAGATGAAGCTTTCTTT. It codes for CASSFGGDEAFF.

This clone was detected a few times. The rearrangement joins TRBV6-6 to TRBJ2-7; TRBD2 agrees at 7 bases. The CDR3 spans 15 residues. The V gene end was trimmed by 7 bases and the J gene end by 6 bases; junction bases not matched to a gene: 15. CDR1 and CDR2 (germline): MNHNY, SVGAGI (reference sequence). CDR3 amino acids: CASTPRAGEGIEQYF. Here the CDR3 DNA reads TGTGCCAGCACGCCCAGGGCGGGAGAGGGAATCGAGCAGTACTTC.

The chain joins TRBV11-3 to TRBJ2-7; no clear D. Germline-derived CDR1 and CDR2 are SGHNT and YENEEA. V dropped 4 bases and J dropped 5 bases, with 12 bases sitting between them. The CDR3 covers 13 residues. CDR3 amino acids: CASSSEVWDEQYF. In nucleotides, the CDR3 is TGTGCCAGCAGCTCTGAGGTTTGGGACGAGCAGTACTTC. Full variable domain (missing parts from reference TRBV11-3 and TRBJ2-7): EAGVVQSPRYKIIEKKQPVAFWCNPISGHNTLYWYLQNLGQGPELLIRYENEEAVDDSQLPKDRFSAERLKGVDSTLKIQPAELGDSAVYLCASSSEVWDEQYFGPGTRLTVT.

This sequence joins TRBV19 and TRBJ2-4; the D gene is possibly TRBD2 (5 bases). The CDR3 has 18 residues. Looked up from germline, CDR1 is LNHDA and CDR2 is SQIVND (reference sequence). Trimming stripped 0 bases from V and 0 bases from J, with 15 bases between. CDR3 region: CASSIEPRTQLAKNIQYF. As DNA, the CDR3 is TGTGCCAGTAGTATAGAACCAAGGACTCAACTAGCCAAAAACATTCAGTACTTC.

The rearrangement links TRBV19 to TRBJ2-2, with 7 bases matching TRBD2. The length of the CDR3 is 14 residues. V was clipped by 1 base and J by 7 bases; unmatched bases: 3. Per the germline V gene, CDR1 is LNHDA and CDR2 is SQIVND (reference sequence). DNA for the CDR3: TGTGCCAGTAGTATAGGGGAGGGAGTCGGGGAGCTGTTTTTT. Amino acid sequence: CASSIGEGVGELFF.

This sequence joins TRBV10-3 and TRBJ1-4; the D gene is possibly TRBD1 (6 bases). This CDR3 is built from 12 residues. Germline V gene lookup returns CDR1 ENHRY and CDR2 SYGVKD. V shed 6 bases and J shed 8 bases, with 10 bases lying between them. The CDR3 nucleotides read TGTGCCATCAGCCGGGACAACGAAAAACTGTTTTTT. It is translated as CAISRDNEKLFF.

The chain employs TRBV2 and TRBJ2-1, with 9 bases fitting TRBD1. V dropped 10 bases and J dropped 5; count of bases not matched to a gene: 12. The CDR3 extends over 15 amino acids. Germline loops: CDR1 SNHLY, CDR2 FYNNEI. CDR3 in amino acids: CATRAGTGRHNEQFF. The CDR3 nucleotides read TGTGCCACGCGAGCCGGGACAGGGCGCCACAATGAGCAGTTCTTC.

The chain employs TRBV19 and TRBJ2-3, with 9 positions matching TRBD1. The germline gives CDR1 LNHDA, CDR2 SQIVND (reference sequence). V gave up 1 base and J gave up 4 bases; unmatched junction bases: 0. CDR3 length equals 14 residues. The CDR3 reads CASSIGQGADTQYF. The DNA for the CDR3 is TGTGCCAGTAGTATAGGACAGGGGGCAGATACGCAGTATTTT. The whole variable domain, filled in from reference TRBV19 and TRBJ2-3, reads DGGITQSPKYLFRKEGQNVTLSCEQNLNHDAMYWYRQDPGQGLRLIYYSQIVNDFQKGDIAEGYSVSREKKESFPLTVTSAQKNPTAFYLCASSIGQGADTQYFGPGTRLTVL.

This rearrangement joins TRBV7-9 to TRBJ1-1; D call uncertain. Looked up from germline, CDR1 is SEHNR and CDR2 is FQNEAQ (reference sequence). The CDR3 is 12 amino acids. Trimming removed 8 bases from V and 1 base from J, with 8 bases in between. CDR3: CASGNRNTEAFF. CDR3 nucleotides: TGTGCCAGCGGCAACAGGAACACTGAAGCTTTCTTT.